This paragraph reports one T cell receptor beta chain. These data are taken from a study of blood T cell repertoires in COVID-19. Study context: Acute and convalescent COVID-19 specimens originated in the United States, Italy and Spain.

The CDR3 runs to 17 residues. Germline V gene sequence: CDR1 KGHSH, CDR2 LQKENI. V lost 4 bases, J lost 5 bases, and 21 bases lay in between. Assay used: immunoSEQ multiplex PCR; TCRdb lists only in-frame clones, some missing. The sample has some 250,000 clones, roughly 87% seen once. The rearrangement uses TRBV18 and TRBJ2-1, with D possibly being TRBD2 (6 bases). The sequence came from a man between 60 and 75 years old who had recovered from COVID-19. Sample: peripheral blood. CDR3: CASSQGFSGQWNNEQFF. DNA for the CDR3: TGTGCCAGCTCACAGGGGTTTAGCGGCCAATGGAACAATGAGCAGTTCTTC.